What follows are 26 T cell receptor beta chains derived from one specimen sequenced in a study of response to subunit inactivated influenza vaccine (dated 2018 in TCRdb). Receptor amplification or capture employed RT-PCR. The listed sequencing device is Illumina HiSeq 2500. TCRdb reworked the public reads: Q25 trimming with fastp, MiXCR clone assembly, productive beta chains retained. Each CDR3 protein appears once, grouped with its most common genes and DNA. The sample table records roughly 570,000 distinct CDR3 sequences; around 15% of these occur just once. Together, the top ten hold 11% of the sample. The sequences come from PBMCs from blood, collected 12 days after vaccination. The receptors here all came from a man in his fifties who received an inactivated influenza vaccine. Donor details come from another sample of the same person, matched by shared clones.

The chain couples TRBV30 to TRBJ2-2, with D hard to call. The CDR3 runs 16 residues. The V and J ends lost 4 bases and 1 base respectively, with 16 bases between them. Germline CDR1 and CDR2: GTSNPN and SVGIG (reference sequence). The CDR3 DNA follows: TGTGCCTGGAACACCGACGACCGTCTGAACACCGGGGAGCTGTTTTTT. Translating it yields CAWNTDDRLNTGELFF.

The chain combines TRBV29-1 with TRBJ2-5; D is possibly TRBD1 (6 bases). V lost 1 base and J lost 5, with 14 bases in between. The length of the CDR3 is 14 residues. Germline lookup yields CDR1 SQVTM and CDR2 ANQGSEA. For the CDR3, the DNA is TGCAGCGTTGAAGGCAGGGGTTTCCAGGAGACCCAGTACTTC. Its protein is CSVEGRGFQETQYF.

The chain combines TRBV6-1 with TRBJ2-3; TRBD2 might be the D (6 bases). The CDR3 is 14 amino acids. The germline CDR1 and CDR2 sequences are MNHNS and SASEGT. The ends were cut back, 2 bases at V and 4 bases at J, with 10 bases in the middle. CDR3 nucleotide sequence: TGTGCCAGCAGTGAACGGGGAGGACCAGATACGCAGTATTTT. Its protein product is CASSERGGPDTQYF.

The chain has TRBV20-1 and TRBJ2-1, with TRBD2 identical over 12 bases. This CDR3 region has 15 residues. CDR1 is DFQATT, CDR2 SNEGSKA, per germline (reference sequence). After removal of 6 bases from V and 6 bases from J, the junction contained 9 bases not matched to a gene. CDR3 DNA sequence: TGCAGTGCGCCAGAAGGACTAGCGGGAATCAATGAGCAGTTCTTC. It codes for CSAPEGLAGINEQFF.

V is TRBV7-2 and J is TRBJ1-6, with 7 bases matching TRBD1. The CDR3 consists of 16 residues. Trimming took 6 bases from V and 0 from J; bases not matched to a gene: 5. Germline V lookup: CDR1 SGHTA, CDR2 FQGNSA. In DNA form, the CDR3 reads TGTGCCAGCAGACCGCGACAGGGCTCCTATAATTCACCCCTCCACTTT. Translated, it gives CASRPRQGSYNSPLHF.

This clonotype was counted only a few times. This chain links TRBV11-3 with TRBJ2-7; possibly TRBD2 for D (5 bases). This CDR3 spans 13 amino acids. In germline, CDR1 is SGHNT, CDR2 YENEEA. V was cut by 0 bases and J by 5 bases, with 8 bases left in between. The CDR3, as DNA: TGTGCCAGCAGCTTAGATGCGCGGGACGAGCAGTACTTC. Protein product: CASSLDARDEQYF.

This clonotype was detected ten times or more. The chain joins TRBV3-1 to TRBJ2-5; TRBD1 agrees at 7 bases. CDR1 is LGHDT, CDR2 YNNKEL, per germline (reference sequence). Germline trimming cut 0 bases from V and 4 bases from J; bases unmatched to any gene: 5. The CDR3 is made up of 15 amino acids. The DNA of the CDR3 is TGTGCCAGCAGCCAAGATACCCACAGGGGAGAGACCCAGTACTTC. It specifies CASSQDTHRGETQYF.

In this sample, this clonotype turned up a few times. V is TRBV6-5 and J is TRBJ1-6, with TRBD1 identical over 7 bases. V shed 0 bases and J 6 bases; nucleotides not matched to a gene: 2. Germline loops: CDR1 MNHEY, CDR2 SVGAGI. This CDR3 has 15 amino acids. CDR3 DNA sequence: TGTGCCAGCAGTTACTCCAGGGACAGTAATTCACCCCTCCACTTT. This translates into CASSYSRDSNSPLHF.

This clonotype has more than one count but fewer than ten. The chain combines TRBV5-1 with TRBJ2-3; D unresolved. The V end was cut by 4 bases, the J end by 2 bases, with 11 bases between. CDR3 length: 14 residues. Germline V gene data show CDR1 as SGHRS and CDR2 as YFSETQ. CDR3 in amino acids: CASSTGPTTDTQYF. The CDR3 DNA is TGCGCCAGCAGCACCGGGCCTACCACAGATACGCAGTATTTT.

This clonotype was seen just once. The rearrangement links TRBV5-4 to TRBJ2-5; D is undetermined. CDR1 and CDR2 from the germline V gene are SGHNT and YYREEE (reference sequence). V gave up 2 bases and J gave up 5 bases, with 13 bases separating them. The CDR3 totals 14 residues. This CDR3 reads CASSFEPFGETQYF. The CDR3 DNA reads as TGTGCCAGCAGCTTTGAACCGTTCGGGGAGACCCAGTACTTC.

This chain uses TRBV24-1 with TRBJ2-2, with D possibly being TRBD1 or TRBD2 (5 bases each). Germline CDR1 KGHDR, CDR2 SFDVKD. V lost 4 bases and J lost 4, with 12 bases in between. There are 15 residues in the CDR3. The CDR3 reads CATSDRDRPTGELFF. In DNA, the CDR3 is TGTGCCACCAGTGACCGGGACCGTCCCACCGGGGAGCTGTTTTTT.

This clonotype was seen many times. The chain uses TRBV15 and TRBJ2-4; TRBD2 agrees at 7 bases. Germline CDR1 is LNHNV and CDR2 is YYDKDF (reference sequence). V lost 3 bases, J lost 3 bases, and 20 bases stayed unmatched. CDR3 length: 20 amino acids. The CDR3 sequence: CATSSLPLAGFVLGKNIQYF. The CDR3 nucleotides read TGTGCCACCAGCAGTTTGCCATTAGCGGGCTTTGTGTTGGGCAAAAACATTCAGTACTTC.

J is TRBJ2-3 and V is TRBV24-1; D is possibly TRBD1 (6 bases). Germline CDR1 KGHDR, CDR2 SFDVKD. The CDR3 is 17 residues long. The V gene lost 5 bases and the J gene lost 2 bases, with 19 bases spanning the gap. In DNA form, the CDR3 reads TGTGCCACCAGTGCACGGTCCAGGGGCCGGTTCACAGATACGCAGTATTTT. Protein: CATSARSRGRFTDTQYF.

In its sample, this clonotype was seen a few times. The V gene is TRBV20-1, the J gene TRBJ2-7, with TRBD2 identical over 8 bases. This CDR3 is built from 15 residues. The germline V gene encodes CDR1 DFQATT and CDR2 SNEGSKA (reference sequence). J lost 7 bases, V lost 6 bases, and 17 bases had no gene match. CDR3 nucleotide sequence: TGCAGTGCAGGGGATGTTCGGGACTTAGCGGGGGAGCAGTACTTC. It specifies CSAGDVRDLAGEQYF.

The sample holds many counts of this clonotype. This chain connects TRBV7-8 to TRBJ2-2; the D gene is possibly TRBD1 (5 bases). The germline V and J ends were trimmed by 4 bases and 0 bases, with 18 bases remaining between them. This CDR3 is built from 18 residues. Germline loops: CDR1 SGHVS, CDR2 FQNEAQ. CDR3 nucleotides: TGTGCCAGCAGCTCAGGGTGGGGATACGCTACGAACACCGGGGAGCTGTTTTTT. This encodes CASSSGWGYATNTGELFF.

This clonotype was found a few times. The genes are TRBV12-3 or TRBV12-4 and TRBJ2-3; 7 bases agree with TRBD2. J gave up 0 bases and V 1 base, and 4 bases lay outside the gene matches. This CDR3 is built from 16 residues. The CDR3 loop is CASSLGGGVSTDTQYF. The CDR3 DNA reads TGTGCCAGCAGTTTAGGGGGGGGGGTTAGCACAGATACGCAGTATTTT.

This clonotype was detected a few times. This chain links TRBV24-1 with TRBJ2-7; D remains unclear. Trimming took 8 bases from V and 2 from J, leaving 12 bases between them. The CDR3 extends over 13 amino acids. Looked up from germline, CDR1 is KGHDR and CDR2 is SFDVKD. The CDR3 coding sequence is TGTGCCACCACGGACCCCCGGACCTACGAGCAGTACTTC. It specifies CATTDPRTYEQYF.

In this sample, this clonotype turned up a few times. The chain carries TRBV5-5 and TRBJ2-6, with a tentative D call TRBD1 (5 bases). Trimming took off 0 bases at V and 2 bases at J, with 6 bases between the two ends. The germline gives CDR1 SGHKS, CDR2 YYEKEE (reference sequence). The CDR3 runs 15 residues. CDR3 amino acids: CASSLAGTGANVLTF. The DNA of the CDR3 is TGTGCCAGCAGCTTGGCAGGGACTGGGGCCAACGTCCTGACTTTC.

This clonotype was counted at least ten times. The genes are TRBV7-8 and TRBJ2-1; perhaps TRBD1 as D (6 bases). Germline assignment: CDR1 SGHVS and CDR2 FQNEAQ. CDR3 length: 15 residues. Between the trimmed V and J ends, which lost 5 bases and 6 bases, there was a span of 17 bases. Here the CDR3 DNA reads TGTGCCAGCAGCCCCCCTTCCAGGGGTTCCAATGAGCAGTTCTTC. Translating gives CASSPPSRGSNEQFF.

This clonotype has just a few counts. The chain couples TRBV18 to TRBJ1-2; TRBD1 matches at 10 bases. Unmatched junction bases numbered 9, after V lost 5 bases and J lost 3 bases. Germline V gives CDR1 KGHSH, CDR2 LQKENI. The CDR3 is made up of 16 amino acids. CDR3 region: CASSDRGPADYYGYTF. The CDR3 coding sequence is TGTGCCAGCTCAGACAGGGGGCCTGCCGACTACTATGGCTACACCTTC. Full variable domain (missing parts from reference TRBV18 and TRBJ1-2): NAGVMQNPRHLVRRRGQEARLRCSPMKGHSHVYWYRQLPEEGLKFMVYLQKENIIDESGMPKERFSAEFPKEGPSILRIQQVVRGDSAAYFCASSDRGPADYYGYTFGSGTRLTVV.

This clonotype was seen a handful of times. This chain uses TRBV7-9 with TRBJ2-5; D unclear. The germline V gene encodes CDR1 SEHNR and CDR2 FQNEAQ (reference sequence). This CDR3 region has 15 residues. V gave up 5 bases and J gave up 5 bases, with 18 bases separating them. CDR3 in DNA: TGTGCCAGCAGCCCGCGTTCGGAGATGGGGGAGACCCAGTACTTC. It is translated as CASSPRSEMGETQYF. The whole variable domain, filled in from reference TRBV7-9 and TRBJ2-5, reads DTGVSQNPRHKITKRGQNVTFRCDPISEHNRLYWYRQTLGQGPEFLTYFQNEAQLEKSRLLSDRFSAERPKGSFSTLEIQRTEQGDSAMYLCASSPRSEMGETQYFGPGTRLLVL.

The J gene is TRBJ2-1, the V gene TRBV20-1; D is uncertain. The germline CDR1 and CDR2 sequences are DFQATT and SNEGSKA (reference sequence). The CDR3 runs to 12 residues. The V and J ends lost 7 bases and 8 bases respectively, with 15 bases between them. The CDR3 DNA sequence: TGCAGTGTTCGCATCGGGCCCCATGAGCAGTTCTTC. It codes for CSVRIGPHEQFF.

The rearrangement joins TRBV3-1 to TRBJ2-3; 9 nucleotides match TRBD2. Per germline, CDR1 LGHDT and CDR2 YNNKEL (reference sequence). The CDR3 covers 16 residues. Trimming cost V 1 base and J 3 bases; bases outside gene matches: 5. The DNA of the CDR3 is TGTGCCAGCAGCCAAGTAGCGGGGGCGCAAACAGATACGCAGTATTTT. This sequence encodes CASSQVAGAQTDTQYF.

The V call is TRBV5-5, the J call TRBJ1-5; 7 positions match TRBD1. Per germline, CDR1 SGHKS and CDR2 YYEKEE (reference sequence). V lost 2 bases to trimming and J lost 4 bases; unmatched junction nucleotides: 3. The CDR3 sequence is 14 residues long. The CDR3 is CASSLEQGNQPQHF. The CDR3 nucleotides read TGTGCCAGCAGCTTAGAACAGGGGAATCAGCCCCAGCATTTT.

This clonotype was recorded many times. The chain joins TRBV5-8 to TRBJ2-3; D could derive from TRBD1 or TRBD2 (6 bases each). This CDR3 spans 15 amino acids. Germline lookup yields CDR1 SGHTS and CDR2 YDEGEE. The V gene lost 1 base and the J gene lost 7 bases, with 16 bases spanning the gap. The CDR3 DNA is TGTGCCAGCAGCTTGTCCGGGGGCCTCCGCTATACGCAGTATTTT. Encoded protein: CASSLSGGLRYTQYF.

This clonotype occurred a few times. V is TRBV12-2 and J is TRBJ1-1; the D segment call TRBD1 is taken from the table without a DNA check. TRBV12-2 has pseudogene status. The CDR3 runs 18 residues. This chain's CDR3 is CASRLGYYSPRTNTEAFF. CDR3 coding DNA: TGTGCAAGTCGCTTAGGGTATTACAGCCCCAGAACGAACACTGAAGCTTTCTTT.